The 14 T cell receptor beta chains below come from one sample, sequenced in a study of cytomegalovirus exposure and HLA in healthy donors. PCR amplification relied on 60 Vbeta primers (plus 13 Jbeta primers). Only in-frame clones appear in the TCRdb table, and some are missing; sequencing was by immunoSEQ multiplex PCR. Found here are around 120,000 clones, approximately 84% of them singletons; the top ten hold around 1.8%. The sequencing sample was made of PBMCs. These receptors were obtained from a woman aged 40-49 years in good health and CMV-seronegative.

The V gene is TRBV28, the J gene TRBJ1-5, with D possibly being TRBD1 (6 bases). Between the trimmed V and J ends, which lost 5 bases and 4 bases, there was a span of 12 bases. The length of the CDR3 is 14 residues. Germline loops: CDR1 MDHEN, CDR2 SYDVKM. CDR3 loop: CASSLGGFNQPQHF. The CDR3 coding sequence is TGTGCCAGCAGTCTTGGGGGCTTTAATCAGCCCCAGCATTTT.

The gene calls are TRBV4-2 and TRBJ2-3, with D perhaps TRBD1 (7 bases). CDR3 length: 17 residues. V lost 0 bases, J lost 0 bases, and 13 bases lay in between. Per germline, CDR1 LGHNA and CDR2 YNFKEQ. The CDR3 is CASSQEQGGRSTDTQYF. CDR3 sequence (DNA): TGTGCCAGCAGCCAAGAGCAGGGGGGCCGGAGCACAGATACGCAGTATTTT.

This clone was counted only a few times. The CDR3 coding sequence is TGTGCCTGGAGTGCCCTACAGGGTGTAAACATTCAGTACTTC. Translating it yields CAWSALQGVNIQYF. V gene TRBV30 combines with J gene TRBJ2-4; possibly TRBD1 for D (6 bases). CDR3 length equals 14 residues. CDR1 and CDR2 from the germline V gene are GTSNPN and SVGIG (reference sequence). Trimming removed 1 base at V and 6 bases at J, with 13 bases between.

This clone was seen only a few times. The chain's CDR3 is CASTTGQAETEAFF. CDR3 DNA: TGCGCCAGCACCACCGGACAAGCCGAGACTGAAGCTTTCTTT. The V and J genes are TRBV5-1 and TRBJ1-1; the D gene is possibly TRBD1 (5 bases). Trimming took 6 bases from V and 5 from J, leaving 17 bases between them. Germline values: CDR1 SGHRS, CDR2 YFSETQ. There are 14 residues in the CDR3.

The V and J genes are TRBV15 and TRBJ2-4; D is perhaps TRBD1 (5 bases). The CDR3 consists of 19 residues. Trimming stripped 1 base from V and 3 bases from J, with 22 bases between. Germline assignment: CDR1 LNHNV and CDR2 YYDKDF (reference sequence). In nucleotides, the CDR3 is TGTGCCACCAGCAGAGTGGGGCAGGGCTTTTCTCCCCTCAAAAACATTCAGTACTTC. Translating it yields CATSRVGQGFSPLKNIQYF. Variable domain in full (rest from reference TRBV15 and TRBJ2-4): DAMVIQNPRYQVTQFGKPVTLSCSQTLNHNVMYWYQQKSSQAPKLLFHYYDKDFNNEADTPDNFQSRRPNTSFCFLDIRSPGLGDTAMYLCATSRVGQGFSPLKNIQYFGAGTRLSVL.

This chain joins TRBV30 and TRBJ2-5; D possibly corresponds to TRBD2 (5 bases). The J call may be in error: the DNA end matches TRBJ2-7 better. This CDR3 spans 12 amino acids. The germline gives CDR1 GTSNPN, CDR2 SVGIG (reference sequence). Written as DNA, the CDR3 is TGTGCCATAGTGGGAGAGGGCTACGAGCAGTACTTC. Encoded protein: CAIVGEGYEQYF.

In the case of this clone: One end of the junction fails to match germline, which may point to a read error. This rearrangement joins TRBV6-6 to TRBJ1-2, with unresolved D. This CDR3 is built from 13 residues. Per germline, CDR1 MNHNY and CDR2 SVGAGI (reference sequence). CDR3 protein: CASSLQRDYGYTF. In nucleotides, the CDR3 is TGTGCCAGCAGTCTACAGCGCGACTATGGCTACACTTTC.

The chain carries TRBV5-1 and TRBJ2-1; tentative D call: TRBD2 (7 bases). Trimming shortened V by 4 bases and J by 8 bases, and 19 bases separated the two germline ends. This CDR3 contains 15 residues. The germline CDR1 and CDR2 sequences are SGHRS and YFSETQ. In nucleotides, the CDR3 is TGCGCCAGCAGCCGGTTCGGGGGGCATGGGGATGAGCAGTTCTTC. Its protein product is CASSRFGGHGDEQFF.

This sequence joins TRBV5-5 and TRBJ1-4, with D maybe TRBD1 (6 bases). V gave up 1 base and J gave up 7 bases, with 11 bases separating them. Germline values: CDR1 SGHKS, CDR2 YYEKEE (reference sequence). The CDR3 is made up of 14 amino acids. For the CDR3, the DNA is TGTGCCAGCAGCTTGACAGGGAGCGGTGAAAAACTGTTTTTT. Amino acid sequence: CASSLTGSGEKLFF.

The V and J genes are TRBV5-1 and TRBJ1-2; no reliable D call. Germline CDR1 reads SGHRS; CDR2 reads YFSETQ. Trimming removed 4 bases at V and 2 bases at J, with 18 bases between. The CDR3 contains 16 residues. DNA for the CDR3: TGCGCCAGCAGCGCTACTTCGGAGGTGAGGAACTATGGCTACACCTTC. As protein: CASSATSEVRNYGYTF.

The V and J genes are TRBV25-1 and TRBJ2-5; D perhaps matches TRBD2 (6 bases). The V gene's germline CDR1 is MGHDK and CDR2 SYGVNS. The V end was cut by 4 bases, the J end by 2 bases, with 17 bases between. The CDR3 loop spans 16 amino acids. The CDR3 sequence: CASSGLGRWLQETQYF. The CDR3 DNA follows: TGTGCCAGCAGTGGACTCGGGAGATGGCTGCAAGAGACCCAGTACTTC.

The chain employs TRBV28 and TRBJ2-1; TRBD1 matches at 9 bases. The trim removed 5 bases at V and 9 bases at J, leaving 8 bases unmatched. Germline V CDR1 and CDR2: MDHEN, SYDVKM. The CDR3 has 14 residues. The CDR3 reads CASSIGQGSGEQFF. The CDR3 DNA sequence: TGTGCCAGCAGTATCGGACAGGGGTCGGGTGAGCAGTTCTTC.

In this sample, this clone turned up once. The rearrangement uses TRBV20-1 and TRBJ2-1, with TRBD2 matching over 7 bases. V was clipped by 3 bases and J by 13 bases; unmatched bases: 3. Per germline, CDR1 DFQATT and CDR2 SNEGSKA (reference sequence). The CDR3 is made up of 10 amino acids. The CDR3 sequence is CSASTGLQFF. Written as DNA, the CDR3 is TGCAGTGCTAGTACGGGACTACAGTTCTTC.

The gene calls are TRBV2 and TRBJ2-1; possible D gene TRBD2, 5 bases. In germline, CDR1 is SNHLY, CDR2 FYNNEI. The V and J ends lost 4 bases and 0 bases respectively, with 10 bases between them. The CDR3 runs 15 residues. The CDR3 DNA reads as TGTGCCAGCAGTGCTGAGGGAGTCTCCTACAATGAGCAGTTCTTC. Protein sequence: CASSAEGVSYNEQFF.